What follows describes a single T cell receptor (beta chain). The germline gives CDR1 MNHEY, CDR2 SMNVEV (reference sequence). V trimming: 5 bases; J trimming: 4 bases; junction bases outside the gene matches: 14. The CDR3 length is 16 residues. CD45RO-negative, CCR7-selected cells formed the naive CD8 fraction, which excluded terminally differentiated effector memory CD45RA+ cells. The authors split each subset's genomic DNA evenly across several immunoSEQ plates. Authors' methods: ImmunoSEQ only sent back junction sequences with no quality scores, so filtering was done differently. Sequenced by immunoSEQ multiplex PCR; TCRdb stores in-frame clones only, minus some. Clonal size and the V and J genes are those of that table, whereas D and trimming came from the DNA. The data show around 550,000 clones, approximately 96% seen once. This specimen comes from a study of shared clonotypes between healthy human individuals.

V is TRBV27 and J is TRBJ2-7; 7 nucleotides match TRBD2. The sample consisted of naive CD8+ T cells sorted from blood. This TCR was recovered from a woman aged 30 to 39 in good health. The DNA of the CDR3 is TGTGCCAGCAGTGTTAGCCGCGGGAGTAACGCGTACGAGCAGTACTTC. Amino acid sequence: CASSVSRGSNAYEQYF.